Following are 7 T cell receptor beta chains from one sample sequenced in a study of T cell responses to AZD1222 COVID-19 vaccine (TCRdb year 2021). Library preparation employed the immunoSEQ multiplex PCR assay. The source is immuneACCESS, and TCRdb retained only in-frame sequences with V and J called. Part of the clones is not carried over; for the studies checked, unresolved V genes explain less than half of this, and the remainder is unexplained. Counted in this sample were roughly 150,000 clones; around 93% of them appeared once. 6% to 7.5% of the sample comes from the top ten. The time point tag for this specimen amounts to: about 28 days (+/-7) after the second vaccine dose. The specimen comprised peripheral blood, sampled 28 days after the second AZD1222 dose. These receptors were taken from an adult who received the AZD1222 COVID-19 vaccine.

V usage is TRBV27 and J usage is TRBJ2-1; TRBD2 agrees at 9 bases. CDR3 length: 15 amino acids. With V trimmed by 3 bases and J by 0 bases, 0 bases remained unmatched. Germline V gene lookup returns CDR1 MNHEY and CDR2 SMNVEV (reference sequence). The CDR3 region is CASSFSGSSYNEQFF. The CDR3, as DNA: TGTGCCAGCAGTTTTAGCGGGAGCTCCTACAATGAGCAGTTCTTC.

V and J are TRBV5-6 and TRBJ2-7; D perhaps matches TRBD1 (6 bases). CDR1 SGHDT and CDR2 YYEEEE come from the germline V gene. The CDR3 is made up of 14 amino acids. Deletions cut 9 bases from V and 0 bases from J, with 16 bases between. CDR3 in amino acids: CATTQGLSSYEQYF. DNA for the CDR3: TGTGCCACCACTCAGGGGCTGAGCTCCTACGAGCAGTACTTC.

The J gene is TRBJ1-5, the V gene TRBV28; D may be TRBD1 (6 bases). Trimming took off 10 bases at V and 4 bases at J, with 20 bases between the two ends. The CDR3 totals 15 residues. Germline V CDR1 and CDR2: MDHEN, SYDVKM. The CDR3 nucleotides are TGTGCCACCAAAAAGACAGGAGGTGGGAATCAGCCCCAGCATTTT. As protein: CATKKTGGGNQPQHF.

This clone appeared once. This CDR3 reads CASSMQGLRVYTGELFF. The CDR3 nucleotides are TGTGCCAGTAGTATGCAGGGCCTTAGAGTGTACACCGGGGAGCTGTTTTTT. This chain uses TRBV19 with TRBJ2-2, with a tentative D call TRBD1 (5 bases). V dropped 3 bases and J dropped 3 bases, with 17 bases sitting between them. Germline V lookup: CDR1 LNHDA, CDR2 SQIVND (reference sequence). The CDR3 loop spans 17 amino acids.

This clone was counted a few times. This chain connects TRBV18 to TRBJ1-2, with 9 positions matching TRBD1. The V and J ends lost 5 bases and 3 bases, in that order; junction bases with no gene match: 1. This CDR3 region has 13 residues. The germline V gene has CDR1 KGHSH and CDR2 LQKENI. This CDR3 reads CASSWDRDYGYTF. DNA for the CDR3: TGTGCCAGCTCATGGGACAGGGACTATGGCTACACCTTC.

V and J are TRBV12-5 and TRBJ1-1; 8 nucleotides agree with TRBD1. CDR1 and CDR2 (germline): LGHNT, FRNRAP. The length of the CDR3 is 16 residues. The junction had 15 bases not matched to a gene; V was cut back by 7 bases and J by 5 bases. CDR3 sequence reads: CASVGGQGRGGTEAFF. CDR3 sequence (DNA): TGTGCTAGTGTGGGCGGACAGGGACGTGGCGGAACTGAAGCTTTCTTT.

V and J are TRBV6-5 and TRBJ1-5; TRBD1 is a possible D gene (5 bases). The CDR3 is 11 amino acids. CDR1 and CDR2 (germline): MNHEY, SVGAGI. Deletions cut 10 bases from V and 5 bases from J, with 9 bases between. The CDR3 loop is CATEGHQPQHF. The DNA for the CDR3 is TGTGCCACAGAGGGGCATCAGCCCCAGCATTTT.